Following are 26 T cell receptor beta chains from one sample sequenced in a study of T cells after yellow fever vaccination (dated by TCRdb to the late 2010s). The treatment or condition label of this sample denotes: live attenuated yellow fever vaccine strain. Library preparation used 5' RACE. The sample was run on an Illumina HiSeq 2500. TCRdb itself trimmed the public reads at Q25 with fastp, ran MiXCR and retained productive beta chains. A single entry per CDR3 protein holds the most common genes and DNA from its merged rows. The sample table records around 120,000 distinct CDR3 sequences; about 7.8% of these occur just once. Roughly 2.8% of the sample is taken by the ten largest. Sample: CD4+ T cells sorted from PBMCs, taken around 45 days after the first yellow fever vaccination. These receptors were taken from a man aged 18 to 30 who received the YFV17D yellow fever vaccine.

This clonotype showed up many times. The chain employs TRBV6-2 or TRBV6-3 and TRBJ1-1, with unresolved D. CDR3 length equals 13 residues. Germline CDR1 and CDR2: MNHEY and SVGEGT. With 2 bases removed from V and 8 bases from J, the gap between germline ends came to 12 bases. CDR3 amino acids: CASSYLPTVEAFF. The DNA of the CDR3 is TGTGCCAGCAGTTACCTCCCCACTGTGGAAGCTTTCTTT.

This clonotype appeared many times. The chain carries TRBV11-1 and TRBJ2-1; D perhaps matches TRBD2 (6 bases). The CDR3 extends over 12 amino acids. Germline CDR1 is SGHAT and CDR2 is FQDESV (reference sequence). V lost 3 bases to trimming and J lost 10 bases, with 10 bases between them. CDR3 coding DNA: TGTGCCAGCAGCTTGGGGGGTATGGAGCAGTTCTTC. This sequence encodes CASSLGGMEQFF. The entire variable domain, with the rest obtained from reference TRBV11-1 and TRBJ2-1, is as follows: EAEVAQSPRYKITEKSQAVAFWCDPISGHATLYWYRQILGQGPELLVQFQDESVVDDSQLPKDRFSAERLKGVDSTLKIQPAELGDSAMYLCASSLGGMEQFFGPGTRLTVL.

This clonotype was counted only a few times. The chain has TRBV7-9 and TRBJ2-5; perhaps D is TRBD1 or TRBD2 (5 bases each). This CDR3 region has 12 residues. Between the trimmed V and J ends, which lost 11 bases and 5 bases, there was a span of 15 bases. Germline assignment: CDR1 SEHNR and CDR2 FQNEAQ (reference sequence). The CDR3: CALGDRAETQYF. In nucleotides, the CDR3 is TGTGCCTTGGGGGACCGCGCCGAGACCCAGTACTTC.

Many counts were recorded for this clonotype. The chain recombines TRBV6-5 with TRBJ2-6, with 8 positions matching TRBD1. Germline values: CDR1 MNHEY, CDR2 SVGAGI. The CDR3 length is 16 residues. J lost 2 bases, V lost 6 bases, and 6 bases had no gene match. CDR3 in DNA: TGTGCCAGCAGGCCAGGGGGCATAACTGGGGCCAACGTCCTGACTTTC. Protein: CASRPGGITGANVLTF.

Many counts were recorded for this clonotype. The gene calls are TRBV2 and TRBJ1-1; D is unclear. Per germline, CDR1 SNHLY and CDR2 FYNNEI. This CDR3 has 14 residues. V was clipped by 8 bases and J by 4 bases, with 17 bases between them. The CDR3 loop is CASDKGFIGTEAFF. Here the CDR3 DNA reads TGTGCCAGCGATAAGGGTTTCATAGGCACTGAAGCTTTCTTT.

This clonotype was seen repeatedly, ten times or more. The chain links TRBV4-3 to TRBJ2-7, with D perhaps matching TRBD1 or TRBD2 (6 bases each). In germline, CDR1 is LGHNA, CDR2 YSLEER. CDR3 length: 19 residues. Trimming took off 0 bases at V and 2 bases at J, with 23 bases between the two ends. Written as DNA, the CDR3 is TGCGCCAGCAGCCAAGATTACCTATCTTGGGGGGCGCCAGCCTACGAGCAGTACTTC. It codes for CASSQDYLSWGAPAYEQYF.

This clonotype occurred many times. The rearrangement joins TRBV11-2 to TRBJ2-3; 8 bases align to TRBD2. The V segment lost 3 bases and the J segment 2 bases; nucleotides outside the gene matches: 4. In germline, CDR1 is SGHAT, CDR2 FQNNGV. The CDR3 is made up of 15 amino acids. In DNA form, the CDR3 reads TGTGCCAGCAGCTTTCGGGGGGGGGACACAGATACGCAGTATTTT. Its translation: CASSFRGGDTDTQYF.

In its sample, this clonotype was seen many times. The chain is built from TRBV20-1 and TRBJ1-2; no clear D gene. V dropped 6 bases and J dropped 2 bases, with 7 bases sitting between them. CDR3 length: 11 amino acids. Germline V lookup: CDR1 DFQATT, CDR2 SNEGSKA (reference sequence). The CDR3: CSAGDNYGYTF. As DNA, the CDR3 is TGCAGTGCCGGAGACAACTATGGCTACACCTTC.

This clonotype was counted at least ten times. The rearrangement joins TRBV7-9 to TRBJ2-5, with TRBD2 matching 7 bases. CDR3 length equals 15 residues. Germline CDR1 and CDR2: SEHNR and FQNEAQ (reference sequence). Trimming removed 1 base from V and 3 bases from J; junction bases left unmatched: 5. CDR3 region: CASSLGASGEETQYF. CDR3 DNA sequence: TGTGCCAGCAGCTTAGGGGCTAGCGGTGAAGAGACCCAGTACTTC. Full variable domain (outside the CDR3, taken from reference TRBV7-9 and TRBJ2-5): DTGVSQNPRHKITKRGQNVTFRCDPISEHNRLYWYRQTLGQGPEFLTYFQNEAQLEKSRLLSDRFSAERPKGSFSTLEIQRTEQGDSAMYLCASSLGASGEETQYFGPGTRLLVL.

This clonotype was seen at least ten times. The V call is TRBV5-1, the J call TRBJ1-6; D remains unclear. The CDR3 has 14 amino acids. V lost 1 base and J lost 10, with 12 bases in between. CDR1 SGHRS and CDR2 YFSETQ come from the germline V gene. The CDR3 DNA follows: TGCGCCAGCAGCTTGCATTCGCCGGACTCACCCCTCCACTTT. Protein sequence: CASSLHSPDSPLHF.

This clonotype came up many times. This chain links TRBV5-5 with TRBJ2-7, with TRBD2 identical over 8 bases. The germline CDR1 and CDR2 sequences are SGHKS and YYEKEE (reference sequence). V shed 4 bases and J 3 bases; nucleotides not matched to a gene: 6. The length of the CDR3 is 14 residues. The CDR3 sequence: CASSRAGGNYEQYF. CDR3 bases: TGTGCCAGCAGCCGGGCGGGGGGAAACTACGAGCAGTACTTC.

This clonotype was seen many times. This chain links TRBV5-4 with TRBJ2-5; unclear D gene. V was shortened by 1 base and J by 1 base, with 8 bases between the two germline ends. The CDR3 is 14 residues long. Per the germline V gene, CDR1 is SGHNT and CDR2 is YYREEE (reference sequence). Here the CDR3 DNA reads TGTGCCAGCAGCTTGTGGGTTTCCCAAGAGACCCAGTACTTC. It is translated as CASSLWVSQETQYF.

This clonotype showed up many times. This sequence joins TRBV20-1 and TRBJ2-3; D is possibly TRBD2 (6 bases). Germline V gives CDR1 DFQATT, CDR2 SNEGSKA (reference sequence). This CDR3 has 14 residues. Trimming left V 3 bases short and J 3 bases short, with 13 bases between. As DNA, the CDR3 is TGCAGTGCTAGGACGGGGCTAGCGACAGATACGCAGTATTTT. It encodes CSARTGLATDTQYF.

The chain has TRBV7-8 and TRBJ1-5, with a possible D match to TRBD1 (6 bases). Germline loops: CDR1 SGHVS, CDR2 FQNEAQ. With 3 bases removed from V and 5 bases from J, the gap between germline ends came to 17 bases. The CDR3 is made up of 16 amino acids. CDR3 protein: CASSLGRGLVDQPQHF. DNA of the CDR3: TGTGCCAGCAGCTTGGGGAGGGGGTTAGTGGATCAGCCCCAGCATTTT.

This clonotype was counted ten times or more. The chain uses TRBV7-9 and TRBJ1-4, with 8 positions matching TRBD1. J was trimmed by 1 base and V by 1 base; bases with no gene match: 2. The germline CDR1 and CDR2 sequences are SEHNR and FQNEAQ (reference sequence). This CDR3 has 16 residues. CDR3 region: CASSLGDRGTNEKLFF. CDR3 DNA sequence: TGTGCCAGCAGCTTAGGAGACAGGGGAACTAATGAAAAACTGTTTTTT.

This clonotype has more than one count but fewer than ten. The chain is built from TRBV5-1 and TRBJ2-5, with D tentatively TRBD1 (6 bases). V lost 2 bases to trimming and J lost 4 bases, with 15 bases between them. The germline gives CDR1 SGHRS, CDR2 YFSETQ. The CDR3 is 15 residues long. CDR3 amino acids: CASSLQGLSRETQYF. CDR3 coding DNA: TGCGCCAGCAGCTTACAGGGCCTTAGTAGAGAGACCCAGTACTTC. The whole variable domain, filled in from reference TRBV5-1 and TRBJ2-5, reads KAGVTQTPRYLIKTRGQQVTLSCSPISGHRSVSWYQQTPGQGLQFLFEYFSETQRNKGNFPGRFSGRQFSNSRSEMNVSTLELGDSALYLCASSLQGLSRETQYFGPGTRLLVL.

This clonotype was counted many times. The chain couples TRBV4-2 to TRBJ1-6; D is ambiguous. CDR3 size: 15 residues. Trimming removed 0 bases from V and 12 bases from J, with 15 bases in between. Germline CDR1 is LGHNA and CDR2 is YNFKEQ. CDR3 loop: CASSQDLKFLVPLHF. The DNA of the CDR3 is TGTGCCAGCAGCCAAGACCTTAAGTTTCTGGTACCCCTCCACTTT.

This clonotype showed up many times. This chain links TRBV11-2 with TRBJ2-7; D is unresolved. Germline V gene lookup returns CDR1 SGHAT and CDR2 FQNNGV. With 5 bases removed from V and 6 bases from J, the gap between germline ends came to 11 bases. CDR3 length: 12 residues. This CDR3 is CASSPSYLEQYF. CDR3 bases: TGTGCCAGCAGCCCCAGTTACCTCGAGCAGTACTTC.

This clonotype was detected a few times. This chain joins TRBV12-3 or TRBV12-4 and TRBJ2-7; D not certain. CDR3 size: 13 residues. Deletions cut 5 bases from V and 2 bases from J, with 10 bases between. CDR3 protein: CASSTDRAYEQYF. CDR3 bases: TGTGCCAGCAGTACCGACCGAGCCTACGAGCAGTACTTC.

This clonotype was seen ten or more times. In nucleotides, the CDR3 is TGTGCCAGCAGCTTTTGGCGGGGGGTCACCTCCTACAATGAGCAGTTCTTC. It encodes CASSFWRGVTSYNEQFF. The genes are TRBV5-5 and TRBJ2-1, with TRBD2 matching over 8 bases. Germline loops: CDR1 SGHKS, CDR2 YYEKEE (reference sequence). This CDR3 spans 17 amino acids. V lost 2 bases to trimming and J lost 0 bases; unmatched junction nucleotides: 7.

The table lists this clonotype with many counts. This chain joins TRBV18 and TRBJ2-3; D possibly corresponds to TRBD2 (5 bases). The germline CDR1 and CDR2 sequences are KGHSH and LQKENI. The CDR3 covers 16 residues. Trimming took 0 bases from V and 4 from J, leaving 14 bases between them. CDR3 protein: CASSPPDRGFADTQYF. The CDR3 DNA reads TGTGCCAGCTCACCACCGGATCGGGGTTTCGCAGATACGCAGTATTTT.

This clonotype showed up many times. The rearrangement joins TRBV5-1 to TRBJ1-1; D is possibly TRBD1 (5 bases). The CDR3 has 13 amino acids. Germline V CDR1 and CDR2: SGHRS, YFSETQ. V was clipped by 3 bases and J by 4 bases, with 10 bases between them. The CDR3 DNA reads as TGCGCCAGCAGCTGGGACGTTGGCACTGAAGCTTTCTTT. Residues: CASSWDVGTEAFF. The full variable domain, rest sourced from reference TRBV5-1 and TRBJ1-1, is KAGVTQTPRYLIKTRGQQVTLSCSPISGHRSVSWYQQTPGQGLQFLFEYFSETQRNKGNFPGRFSGRQFSNSRSEMNVSTLELGDSALYLCASSWDVGTEAFFGQGTRLTVV.

The sample holds a few counts of this clonotype. This chain links TRBV20-1 with TRBJ2-1; 7 bases match TRBD1. CDR3 length: 15 amino acids. J gave up 1 base and V 7 bases, and 10 bases lay outside the gene matches. Germline CDR1 DFQATT, CDR2 SNEGSKA (reference sequence). The CDR3 DNA reads TGCAGTGGCGTAGCCGGGACAGTTTCCTACAATGAGCAGTTCTTC. Amino acids: CSGVAGTVSYNEQFF.

The chain joins TRBV7-2 to TRBJ1-2; D possibly corresponds to TRBD1 (5 bases). The CDR3 has 14 amino acids. V lost 4 bases to trimming and J lost 2 bases, with 11 bases between them. Per germline, CDR1 SGHTA and CDR2 FQGNSA. This CDR3 is CASSSGPGNYGYTF. CDR3 nucleotides: TGTGCCAGCAGCTCCGGGCCAGGGAACTATGGCTACACCTTC.

The chain links TRBV24-1 to TRBJ2-1; TRBD1 aligns across 8 bases. Trimming cost V 6 bases and J 6 bases; bases outside gene matches: 9. CDR3 length equals 15 residues. The V gene's germline CDR1 is KGHDR and CDR2 SFDVKD. The CDR3 spells CATSKSGGSGNEQFF. In nucleotides, the CDR3 is TGTGCCACCAGTAAATCAGGGGGCTCCGGCAATGAGCAGTTCTTC.

This clonotype was recorded many times. The V call is TRBV29-1, the J call TRBJ2-1; a weak D match, TRBD1 (5 bases). The CDR3 is 12 residues long. The germline V and J ends were trimmed by 6 bases and 9 bases, with 15 bases remaining between them. From germline, CDR1 is SQVTM and CDR2 ANQGSEA. CDR3 in amino acids: CSVVSGYAEQFF. DNA of the CDR3: TGCAGCGTCGTCTCAGGGTACGCTGAGCAGTTCTTC.